This T cell receptor beta chain came from a study of shared clonotypes between healthy human individuals. About the study: Per donor, three plates held CD4 naive cells, three held CD4 memory, two held CD8 naive and one held CD8 memory.

Healthy HIV-negative adults without recent acute infections or vaccinations served as donors. On this clone: Its antigen remains unidentified.

Study-level findings and limits: The study's rarefaction showed incomplete sorted-subset sequencing despite large depth.

Genomic DNA from each subset was divided evenly over several immunoSEQ plates. Assay used: immunoSEQ multiplex PCR; TCRdb lists only in-frame clones, some missing. The repertoire holds 2,100,000 or so clones, with approximately 94% as singletons. The CDR3 has 18 amino acids. V dropped 1 base and J dropped 8; count of bases not matched to a gene: 12. CDR1 is SGHTA, CDR2 FQGNSA, per germline. Material for sequencing was naive CD4+ T cells sorted from blood. The subset denotes: CD45RA+ positively selected. The sequence was collected from a man aged 18 to 30 in good health. V is TRBV7-2 and J is TRBJ2-1; 12 bases agree with TRBD2. The CDR3 loop reads CASSLVWLAGGRLDEQFF. CDR3 nucleotides: TGTGCCAGCAGCTTAGTATGGCTAGCGGGGGGGCGGTTGGATGAGCAGTTCTTC.